Listed here are 24 T cell receptor beta chains from one sample, sequenced in a study of T cell responses to AZD1222 COVID-19 vaccine. TCRdb's table, derived via immunoSEQ multiplex PCR, lists solely in-frame clones and lacks some. The repertoire consists of 150,000 to 200,000 clones, with more than 75% occurring once and the leading ten covering about 25%. The material sequenced was peripheral blood, taken 28 days after the second AZD1222 dose. The receptors were sampled from an adult who received the AZD1222 COVID-19 vaccine.

The chain has TRBV9 and TRBJ2-3; D is unresolved. This CDR3 has 13 amino acids. Per germline, CDR1 SGDLS and CDR2 YYNGEE. V lost 3 bases, J lost 2 bases, and 7 bases lay in between. In DNA, the CDR3 is TGTGCCAGCAGCGCACAAAACACAGATACGCAGTATTTT. Residues: CASSAQNTDTQYF. The whole variable domain, filled in from reference TRBV9 and TRBJ2-3, reads DSGVTQTPKHLITATGQRVTLRCSPRSGDLSVYWYQQSLDQGLQFLIQYYNGEERAKGNILERFSAQQFPDLHSELNLSSLELGDSALYFCASSAQNTDTQYFGPGTRLTVL.

V gene TRBV6-1 combines with J gene TRBJ2-7; D remains unclear. CDR1 is MNHNS and CDR2 is SASEGT in the germline V gene. This CDR3 spans 14 amino acids. V was clipped by 3 bases and J by 6 bases, with 15 bases between them. As DNA, the CDR3 is TGTGCCAGCAGTGACGTGTATAATCTTAGCGAGCAGTACTTC. Translating it yields CASSDVYNLSEQYF.

The chain couples TRBV30 to TRBJ2-5; no clear D gene. Per germline, CDR1 GTSNPN and CDR2 SVGIG (reference sequence). The CDR3 is 12 amino acids. The germline V and J ends were trimmed by 5 bases and 4 bases, with 11 bases remaining between them. The CDR3 coding sequence is TGTGCCTGGGGTGGGGAAGTAGAGACCCAGTACTTC. Translating gives CAWGGEVETQYF.

This clone was recorded a few times. The gene calls are TRBV5-4 and TRBJ1-3; 7 bases map to TRBD1. The CDR3 spans 15 residues. Germline lookup yields CDR1 SGHNT and CDR2 YYREEE (reference sequence). Trimming removed 4 bases from V and 0 bases from J; junction bases left unmatched: 4. DNA for the CDR3: TGTGCCAGCAGCCATGGGACAGTCTCTGGAAACACCATATATTTT. The encoded protein is CASSHGTVSGNTIYF. Combining the CDR3 with reference TRBV5-4 and TRBJ1-3 gives the whole variable domain ETGVTQSPTHLIKTRGQQVTLRCSSQSGHNTVSWYQQALGQGPQFIFQYYREEENGRGNFPPRFSGLQFPNYSSELNVNALELDDSALYLCASSHGTVSGNTIYFGEGSWLTVV.

Of note for this clone: The sample has other DNA sequences that encode this CDR3 too. The rearrangement links TRBV7-2 to TRBJ1-2, with 8 bases aligning to TRBD1. The CDR3 covers 14 residues. Per germline, CDR1 SGHTA and CDR2 FQGNSA. V lost 3 bases to trimming and J lost 0 bases; unmatched junction nucleotides: 0. The CDR3: CASSLDRANYGYTF. CDR3 nucleotide sequence: TGTGCCAGCAGCTTGGACAGGGCTAACTATGGCTACACCTTC.

The chain uses TRBV29-1 and TRBJ2-3; TRBD2 agrees at 12 bases. The CDR3 contains 17 residues. V lost 0 bases and J lost 8; bases outside the gene matches: 12. The germline V gene has CDR1 SQVTM and CDR2 ANQGSEA. This CDR3 reads CSVEDLGTSGPSGTQYF. CDR3 bases: TGCAGCGTTGAAGATCTTGGGACTAGCGGGCCGTCAGGTACGCAGTATTTT.

V gene TRBV7-9 combines with J gene TRBJ1-4, with D maybe TRBD1 (5 bases). From germline, CDR1 is SEHNR and CDR2 FQNEAQ (reference sequence). The CDR3 is 14 amino acids. V was pared by 3 bases and J by 8 bases, with 13 bases between. The CDR3 DNA follows: TGTGCCAGCAGCTTGGCGGGACGGAGAGAAAAACTGTTTTTT. Its translation: CASSLAGRREKLFF.

The chain carries TRBV7-9 and TRBJ2-5; D remains unclear. Per germline, CDR1 SEHNR and CDR2 FQNEAQ (reference sequence). Trimming stripped 7 bases from V and 5 bases from J, with 14 bases between. This CDR3 region has 13 residues. The CDR3 DNA reads as TGTGCCAGCATCGCGCCGGGTGGGGAGACCCAGTACTTC. It codes for CASIAPGGETQYF.

The gene calls are TRBV4-1 and TRBJ2-2; TRBD2 aligns across 9 bases. The trim removed 0 bases at V and 5 bases at J, leaving 7 bases unmatched. The CDR3 runs 17 residues. CDR1 and CDR2 from the germline V gene are MGHRA and YSYEKL. The CDR3 here is CASSQELASGNTGELFF. The CDR3 DNA reads TGCGCCAGCAGCCAAGAGTTGGCTAGCGGGAATACCGGGGAGCTGTTTTTT.

The chain is built from TRBV7-2 and TRBJ1-2; the D gene is possibly TRBD1 (5 bases). This CDR3 spans 12 amino acids. V lost 3 bases and J lost 5, with 7 bases in between. CDR1 is SGHTA, CDR2 FQGNSA, per germline. CDR3 loop: CASSFQGYGYTF. As DNA, the CDR3 is TGTGCCAGCAGCTTCCAGGGATATGGCTACACCTTC.

This sequence joins TRBV5-1 and TRBJ1-2, with a tentative D call TRBD1 (6 bases). V shed 5 bases and J shed 8 bases, with 19 bases lying between them. This CDR3 is 14 amino acids long. Per germline, CDR1 SGHRS and CDR2 YFSETQ. The CDR3 protein is CASRPYREQWGYTF. CDR3 coding DNA: TGCGCCAGCAGACCCTACAGGGAACAGTGGGGCTACACCTTC.

The chain uses TRBV7-9 and TRBJ2-7, with 8 nucleotides matching TRBD1. CDR1 SEHNR and CDR2 FQNEAQ come from the germline V gene (reference sequence). The CDR3 is made up of 15 amino acids. J was trimmed by 3 bases and V by 5 bases; bases with no gene match: 9. The CDR3 sequence is CASSPWTGRSYEQYF. The CDR3 nucleotides read TGTGCCAGCAGCCCCTGGACAGGGAGGAGCTACGAGCAGTACTTC.

This chain uses TRBV18 with TRBJ2-2; 9 positions match TRBD1. The length of the CDR3 is 14 residues. The ends lost 3 bases at V and 5 bases at J; junction bases unmatched: 1. Germline values: CDR1 KGHSH, CDR2 LQKENI. CDR3 sequence reads: CASSPDRGTGELFF. The CDR3 DNA is TGTGCCAGCTCACCGGACAGGGGTACCGGGGAGCTGTTTTTT.

The chain carries TRBV6-5 and TRBJ2-7, with 12 bases aligning to TRBD2. V lost 6 bases, J lost 5 bases, and 5 bases stayed unmatched. The CDR3 extends over 14 amino acids. Per the germline V gene, CDR1 is MNHEY and CDR2 is SVGAGI. Here the CDR3 reads CASRALAGGDEQYF. CDR3 nucleotides: TGTGCCAGCAGAGCACTAGCGGGAGGCGACGAGCAGTACTTC.

The V and J genes are TRBV11-3 and TRBJ2-1, with a possible D match to TRBD1 (6 bases). Trimming removed 5 bases at V and 9 bases at J, with 14 bases between. This CDR3 has 13 amino acids. Germline loops: CDR1 SGHNT, CDR2 YENEEA. The CDR3 reads CASSLRGWGEQFF. The CDR3 DNA follows: TGTGCCAGCAGCCTTAGGGGGTGGGGTGAGCAGTTCTTC.

This clone was found once. V and J are TRBV5-1 and TRBJ2-5, with TRBD1 matching 8 bases. This CDR3 has 15 residues. J gave up 4 bases and V 1 base, and 6 bases lay outside the gene matches. Germline CDR1 is SGHRS and CDR2 is YFSETQ. The chain's CDR3 is CASSLRTGGGETQYF. CDR3 nucleotides: TGCGCCAGCAGCTTGAGAACAGGGGGTGGAGAGACCCAGTACTTC.

J is TRBJ2-1 and V is TRBV14, with TRBD2 as a possible D gene (5 bases). This CDR3 region has 11 residues. CDR1 SGHDN and CDR2 FVKESK come from the germline V gene. V was cut by 4 bases and J by 11 bases, with 9 bases left in between. The CDR3: CASSRTGKQFF. The CDR3 region has the DNA TGTGCCAGCAGCCGAACCGGGAAGCAGTTCTTC.

The chain combines TRBV6-5 with TRBJ2-3; maybe TRBD1 (7 bases). CDR3 length equals 14 residues. Germline V gene data show CDR1 as MNHEY and CDR2 as SVGAGI. V lost 4 bases and J 4 bases, leaving 12 bases between the germline ends. CDR3 loop: CASSSQGRPDTQYF. DNA for the CDR3: TGTGCCAGCAGTTCACAGGGGAGGCCAGATACGCAGTATTTT.

This clone was observed a single time. This chain uses TRBV20-1 with TRBJ1-1; D is unclear. The germline V gene has CDR1 DFQATT and CDR2 SNEGSKA (reference sequence). Trimming shortened V by 3 bases and J by 11 bases, and 4 bases separated the two germline ends. The CDR3 sequence is 8 residues long. The CDR3 DNA sequence: TGCAGTGCTAGCTCGGCTTTCTTT. Its protein is CSASSAFF.

This chain joins TRBV7-8 and TRBJ2-6; no firm D call. CDR1 and CDR2 from the germline V gene are SGHVS and FQNEAQ. The CDR3 extends over 15 amino acids. V gave up 7 bases and J gave up 0 bases, with 10 bases separating them. Here the CDR3 reads CASTGTYSGANVLTF. The DNA of the CDR3 is TGTGCCAGCACCGGTACCTACTCTGGGGCCAACGTCCTGACTTTC.

The chain combines TRBV6-5 with TRBJ2-7, with unresolved D. With 6 bases removed from V and 0 bases from J, the gap between germline ends came to 12 bases. The CDR3 is 14 amino acids. Germline assignment: CDR1 MNHEY and CDR2 SVGAGI. In nucleotides, the CDR3 is TGTGCCAGCAGCCTGGTCGGGCGCTCCTACGAGCAGTACTTC. Translated: CASSLVGRSYEQYF.

This chain links TRBV3-1 (or the pseudogene TRBV3-2) with TRBJ2-2; D is tentatively TRBD1 or TRBD2 (6 bases each). This CDR3 has 20 amino acids. Germline loops: CDR1 LGHDT, CDR2 YNNKEL (reference sequence). V was trimmed by 3 bases and J by 4 bases, leaving 27 bases between them. Written as DNA, the CDR3 is TGTGCCAGCAGCCACAGGAGGGGGATTGCCGGATTAGGGAGCACCGGGGAGCTGTTTTTT. This codes for CASSHRRGIAGLGSTGELFF.

The CDR3 here is CASSEDGVAGVHEQFF. CDR3 DNA sequence: TGTGCCAGCAGTGAAGATGGGGTAGCGGGAGTTCATGAGCAGTTCTTC. The V and J genes are TRBV2 and TRBJ2-1, with 9 bases fitting TRBD2. V was clipped by 1 base and J by 8 bases; unmatched bases: 9. This CDR3 has 16 residues. Germline V lookup: CDR1 SNHLY, CDR2 FYNNEI.

This chain joins TRBV18 and TRBJ2-7, with D uncertain. Looked up from germline, CDR1 is KGHSH and CDR2 is LQKENI. This CDR3 region has 11 residues. Trimming left V 3 bases short and J 5 bases short, with 5 bases between. The chain's CDR3 is CASSPEDEQYF. In DNA, the CDR3 is TGTGCCAGCTCACCTGAGGACGAGCAGTACTTC.